These T cell receptor beta chains were read from a single sample in a study of early T cells in non-severe SARS-CoV-2 infection. Using its own MiXCR run on the 5' RACE reads, TCRdb lists one record per CDR3 protein. The repertoire consists of some 77,000 distinct CDR3 sequences, with 13% occurring once and the leading ten covering around 1.1%. Sequenced material: whole blood. These receptors originate from an adult who was a healthcare worker with PCR-confirmed SARS-CoV-2 infection or an uninfected control (not recorded which). Both conserved end residues are part of each CDR3. Each record gives: V gene, D gene, J gene, clone size, CDR3 protein, CDR3 DNA. The D gene is left open where the match is weak. Size is stated for part of the rows, as once, few or many counts, or as a class when the clone is expanded.

TRBV11-2	.	TRBJ1-2	few	CASSLGANYGYTF	TGTGCCAGCAGCTTAGGAGCTAACTATGGCTACACCTTC
TRBV6-5	TRBD1	TRBJ1-1	.	CASNRQGESTEAFF	TGTGCCAGCAACCGACAGGGGGAGAGCACTGAAGCTTTCTTT
TRBV10-1	.	TRBJ2-7	many	CASSVQGISEQYF	TGCGCCAGCAGTGTGCAGGGTATCTCCGAGCAGTACTTC
TRBV3-1	.	TRBJ1-1	.	CASSKLPTGITEAFF	TGTGCCAGCAGCAAACTCCCAACAGGGATCACTGAAGCTTTCTTT
TRBV2	TRBD2	TRBJ2-1	few	CASSGNGLARNEQFF	TGTGCCAGCAGTGGAAATGGACTAGCGAGGAATGAGCAGTTCTTC
TRBV28	.	TRBJ2-1	.	CASRGWDEQFF	TGTGCCAGCAGAGGGTGGGATGAGCAGTTCTTC
TRBV25-1	.	TRBJ2-7	.	CASSEKGYEQYF	TGTGCCAGCAGTGAAAAAGGCTACGAGCAGTACTTC
TRBV28	.	TRBJ2-6	few	CASSFPAGLNSGANVLTF	TGTGCCAGCAGTTTCCCGGCAGGGTTAAACTCTGGGGCCAACGTCCTGACTTTC
TRBV18	TRBD2	TRBJ2-5	many	CASSLREGQETQYF	TGTGCCAGCTCACTCCGGGAGGGCCAAGAGACCCAGTACTTC
TRBV6-4	.	TRBJ2-1	.	CASSVGSSNEQFF	TGTGCCAGCAGTGTGGGCTCCTCGAATGAGCAGTTCTTC
TRBV14	TRBD2	TRBJ2-7	many	CASSRGLAGVDEQYF	TGTGCCAGCAGCCGAGGACTAGCGGGGGTCGACGAGCAGTACTTC
TRBV11-2	.	TRBJ1-4	.	CASSQKVRDVLEDEKLFF	TGTGCCAGCAGCCAAAAGGTCCGGGACGTACTAGAGGATGAAAAACTGTTTTTT
TRBV20-1	TRBD2	TRBJ2-1	.	CSARESGTSAYYNEQFF	TGCAGTGCTAGAGAGAGCGGGACTAGCGCCTATTACAATGAGCAGTTCTTC
TRBV7-9	.	TRBJ1-2	few	CASSSPKGGVNGYTF	TGTGCCAGCAGCTCCCCTAAGGGAGGGGTGAATGGCTACACCTTC
TRBV12-3/TRBV12-4	.	TRBJ1-6	.	CASRTTSGYNSPLHF	TGTGCCAGCAGGACTACGAGCGGCTATAATTCACCCCTCCACTTT
TRBV12-3/TRBV12-4	.	TRBJ2-1	few	CASSLDVLANEQFF	TGTGCCAGCAGTTTAGATGTCCTAGCGAATGAGCAGTTCTTC
TRBV5-1	.	TRBJ1-2	few	CASSLAPGLSASYGYTF	TGCGCCAGCAGCTTGGCCCCAGGGTTATCGGCCAGCTATGGCTACACCTTC
TRBV6-6	TRBD1	TRBJ2-6	few	CASNPQGYGANVLTF	TGTGCCAGCAACCCACAGGGGTACGGGGCCAACGTCCTGACTTTC
TRBV27	.	TRBJ1-1	few	CASSPPGGGPEAFF	TGTGCCAGCAGTCCCCCCGGAGGCGGGCCTGAAGCTTTCTTT
TRBV7-9	TRBD1	TRBJ2-4	few	CASSLSRQGVVKNIQYF	TGTGCCAGCAGCTTATCCAGACAGGGGGTTGTCAAAAACATTCAGTACTTC
TRBV9	.	TRBJ1-5	many	CASSFTGDLNQPQHF	TGTGCCAGCAGCTTTACAGGAGACCTCAATCAGCCCCAGCATTTT
TRBV19	.	TRBJ2-4	many	CASTAKNIQYF	TGTGCCAGTACAGCCAAAAACATTCAGTACTTC
TRBV27	TRBD1	TRBJ1-6	.	CASRAGTDQGALHF	TGTGCCAGCAGAGCCGGGACGGACCAGGGGGCCCTCCACTTT
TRBV7-9	.	TRBJ2-7	.	CASSLYTHVSSEQYF	TGTGCCAGCAGCTTATATACACACGTTTCCTCCGAGCAGTACTTC
TRBV28	TRBD2	TRBJ2-1	.	CASSRYGTSGSNEQFF	TGTGCCAGCAGCCGATATGGGACTAGCGGGAGTAATGAGCAGTTCTTC
TRBV2	.	TRBJ2-1	many	CASSEDRSNEQFF	TGTGCCAGCAGTGAGGACCGCTCCAATGAGCAGTTCTTC
TRBV10-3	.	TRBJ2-3	.	CAISERGSSTDTQYF	TGTGCCATCAGTGAGCGGGGCTCCAGCACAGATACGCAGTATTTT
TRBV5-6	.	TRBJ2-4	many	CASSQYLTGRVNIQYF	TGTGCCAGCAGCCAGTACTTAACGGGGCGTGTGAACATTCAGTACTTC
TRBV27	TRBD2	TRBJ2-7	few	CASSPGLAGPYEQYF	TGTGCCAGCAGCCCCGGACTAGCGGGACCCTACGAGCAGTACTTC
TRBV3-1	.	TRBJ1-1	many	CASSQDGGNTEAFF	TGTGCCAGCAGCCAAGATGGAGGGAACACTGAAGCTTTCTTT
TRBV28	TRBD1	TRBJ2-5	many	CASSSRTGGSETQYF	TGTGCCAGCAGTTCCAGGACAGGGGGCTCGGAGACCCAGTACTTC
TRBV28	.	TRBJ2-7	many	CASSLSPRLYEQYF	TGTGCCAGCAGTTTATCCCCCAGGCTCTACGAGCAGTACTTC
TRBV14	TRBD1	TRBJ2-7	.	CASSTLGQGSGEQYF	TGTGCCAGCAGCACCCTAGGACAGGGATCTGGGGAGCAGTACTTC
TRBV29-1	TRBD1	TRBJ1-1	few	CSGTGGSPPWGNTEAFF	TGCAGCGGGACAGGGGGCTCCCCACCATGGGGGAACACTGAAGCTTTCTTT